The entry below gives a single TCR beta chain sequence along with its context. The conserved phenylalanine or tryptophan normally closing the CDR3 is absent here, so this likely arose from a read error. Because the CDR3's place on the DNA is in doubt, the DNA is left out and the CDR3 is given as listed by TCRdb. Under the authors' procedure: Reference gene primer amplification gave estimated nucleated cell counts. Profiled with immunoSEQ multiplex PCR; TCRdb holds only in-frame clones, not every one. That table gives V, J and clone size, and the DNA gave D and trimming. The data show 470,000 or so clones, 85% to 90% seen once. This sample stems from a study of blood T cell repertoires in COVID-19. Overall study context: From the United States, Italy and Spain came samples of acute and convalescent COVID-19. From T cells, B-cell-depleted T cells, or PBMCs came the material, which was cDNA or gDNA.

Germline CDR1 and CDR2: ENHRY and SYGVKD. A total of 15 residues make up the CDR3, ends included. The chain uses TRBV10-3 and TRBJ1-1; the table's D gene call, TRBD1, was not cross checked with the DNA. Sequences were obtained from peripheral blood. This sequence was found in a woman aged 25 to 39 with acute or convalescent COVID-19. CDR3: CAISLLPGQGSKKSL.